This T cell receptor beta chain was sequenced in a study of CD8 T cells in ankylosing spondylitis. The CDR3 loop spans 17 amino acids. After removal of 5 bases from V and 0 bases from J, the junction contained 10 bases not matched to a gene. CDR1 and CDR2 (germline): SEHNR, FQNEAQ (reference sequence). MiXCR was run by TCRdb on the 5' RACE reads, yielding one entry per CDR3 protein. The repertoire includes around 490,000 distinct CDR3 sequences, over 4% of them detected once, and around 3.6% sits in the top ten. In this sample, this clonotype turned up a few times. Antigen specificity is unknown. The study's findings and limits: Ankylosing spondylitis blood appeared to be characterized by a TCR beta motif of several highly homologous variants.

This TCR was sampled from a male donor with ankylosing spondylitis. Sequencing used blood, either unsorted or a sorted T cell fraction (not recorded which). The rearrangement uses TRBV7-9 and TRBJ2-1, with 7 bases identical to TRBD2. DNA for the CDR3: TGTGCCAGCAGCCGTGGGGGGGAGAGGCCCTCCTACAATGAGCAGTTCTTC. This sequence encodes CASSRGGERPSYNEQFF. Together with reference TRBV7-9 and TRBJ2-1, the CDR3 gives the full variable domain: DTGVSQNPRHKITKRGQNVTFRCDPISEHNRLYWYRQTLGQGPEFLTYFQNEAQLEKSRLLSDRFSAERPKGSFSTLEIQRTEQGDSAMYLCASSRGGERPSYNEQFFGPGTRLTVL.